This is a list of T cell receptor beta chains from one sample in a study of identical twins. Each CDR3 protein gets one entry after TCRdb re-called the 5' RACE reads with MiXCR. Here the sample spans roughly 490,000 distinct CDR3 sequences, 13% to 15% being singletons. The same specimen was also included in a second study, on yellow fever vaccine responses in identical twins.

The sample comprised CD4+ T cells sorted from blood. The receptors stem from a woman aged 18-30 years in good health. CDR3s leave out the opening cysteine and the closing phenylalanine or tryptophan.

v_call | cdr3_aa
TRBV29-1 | SVLVDRGLDGANVLT
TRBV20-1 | SARDHRTSGRGYEQY
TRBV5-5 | ASSWTSGVLKGETQY
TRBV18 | ASSPLGLAEGEQY
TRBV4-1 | ASSPRLAGANEQY
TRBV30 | AWSGQGYYGYT
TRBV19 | ASSTLSGRGSANTGELF
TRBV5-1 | ASSTGTGRETQY
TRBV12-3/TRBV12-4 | ASSLKGTGGRTEAF
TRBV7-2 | ASSLDPRTDTQY
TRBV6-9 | ASTLIRFLAGGRETQY
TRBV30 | AWSVVRSPTDTQY
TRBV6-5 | ASSSPGTGDNEQF
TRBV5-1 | ASTRTSGSSETQY
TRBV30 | AWSGPGRSTDTQY
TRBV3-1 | ASSQGRGQRTEAF
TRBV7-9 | ASSPGFLGGANVLT
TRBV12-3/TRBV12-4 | ASSFSGTTYEQY
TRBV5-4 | ASSWGTGQTSSGANVLT
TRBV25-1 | ASRNSGGYEQY
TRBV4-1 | ASSQEGKTQY
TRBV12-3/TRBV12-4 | ASSFTGRLLAKNIQY
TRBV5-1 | ASSTGGRGAYEQY
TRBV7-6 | ASSPPGQGQRETQY
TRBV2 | ASSVPGLKNTEAF
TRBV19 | ASSIIGPPNTGELF
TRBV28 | ASTSPGAVSYEQY
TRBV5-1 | ASSRDGGTAYEQY
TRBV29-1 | SVGGENQPQH
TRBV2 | ASSEGGLAGHNEQF
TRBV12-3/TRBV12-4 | ASSLKRESPLH
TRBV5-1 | ASSLGLQGAVYEQY
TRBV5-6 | ASSGDRGYGGYT
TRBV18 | ASSPGPGKTYNEQF
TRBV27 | ASSGAKTRAY
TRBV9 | ASSAFSEQY
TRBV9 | ASSLQDRDNEQF